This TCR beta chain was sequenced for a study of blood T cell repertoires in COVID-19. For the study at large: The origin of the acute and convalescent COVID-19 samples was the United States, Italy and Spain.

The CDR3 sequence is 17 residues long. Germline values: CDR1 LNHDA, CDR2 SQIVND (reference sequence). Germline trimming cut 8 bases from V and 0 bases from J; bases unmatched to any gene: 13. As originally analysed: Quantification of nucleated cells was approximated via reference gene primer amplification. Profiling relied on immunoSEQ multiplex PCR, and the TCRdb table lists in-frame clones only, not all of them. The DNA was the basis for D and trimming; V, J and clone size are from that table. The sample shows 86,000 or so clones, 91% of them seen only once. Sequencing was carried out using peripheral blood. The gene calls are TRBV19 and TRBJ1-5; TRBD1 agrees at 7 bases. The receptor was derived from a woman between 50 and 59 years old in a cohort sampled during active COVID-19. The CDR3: CASARFGTVHSNQPQHF. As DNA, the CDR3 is TGTGCCAGTGCCAGATTCGGGACAGTTCATAGCAATCAGCCCCAGCATTTT.